A selection of T cell receptor beta chains follows, all from one sample in a study of beta chain features in type 1 diabetes. Some clones are missing from TCRdb's copy, which holds only in-frame ones; the method was immunoSEQ multiplex PCR. This table has hundreds of thousands of clones, roughly 12% appearing once. The sample was naive CD4+ T cells from blood. These receptor sequences come from a man between 18 and 29 years old with type 1 diabetes. CDR3s include the opening cysteine and the closing phenylalanine or tryptophan. D genes are given only for firm matches. Clone size is stated in some rows and not others, as once, few, many or a class when expanded.

J: TRBJ1-6; D: NA; size: few; V: TRBV7-2; length: 15; DNA: TGTGCCAGCAGCCCCTCCCCAGGAGGGAATTCACCCCTCCACTTT; CDR3: CASSPSPGGNSPLHF
J: TRBJ2-1; D: TRBD1; size: few; V: TRBV6-4; length: 14; DNA: TGTGCCAGCAGACAAGGGACAGACCGCAATGAGCAGTTCTTC; CDR3: CASRQGTDRNEQFF
J: TRBJ2-5; D: TRBD2; size: NA; V: TRBV18; length: 15; DNA: TGTGCCAGCTCACCTCTGGGTCTAGCGGAAGAGACCCAGTACTTC; CDR3: CASSPLGLAEETQYF
J: TRBJ1-1; D: NA; size: NA; V: TRBV2; length: 13; DNA: TGTGCCAGCAGTGAATACCAGAACACTGAAGCTTTCTTT; CDR3: CASSEYQNTEAFF
J: TRBJ2-3; D: TRBD1; size: NA; V: TRBV4-1; length: 15; DNA: TGCGCCAGCAGCCAGAGACAGGGGGACACAGATACGCAGTATTTT; CDR3: CASSQRQGDTDTQYF
J: TRBJ2-1; D: TRBD2; size: NA; V: TRBV28; length: 16; DNA: TGTGCCAGCAGTTCACCTCCTCTCGGGGGGGCCAATGAGCAGTTCTTC; CDR3: CASSSPPLGGANEQFF
J: TRBJ1-5; D: NA; size: NA; V: TRBV16; length: 17; DNA: TGTGCCAGCAGCCAGGGACTGCCGGCCCTTAGCAATCAGCCCCAGCATTTT; CDR3: CASSQGLPALSNQPQHF
J: TRBJ1-3; D: NA; size: NA; V: TRBV25-1; length: 13; DNA: TGTGCCAGCTGGTGGAGCTCTGGAAACACCATATATTTT; CDR3: CASWWSSGNTIYF
J: TRBJ2-3; D: TRBD2; size: NA; V: TRBV28; length: 16; DNA: TGTGCCAGCATCCGCCACGGGGGAGGGAACACAGATACGCAGTATTTT; CDR3: CASIRHGGGNTDTQYF
J: TRBJ1-5; D: NA; size: NA; V: TRBV7-2; length: 14; DNA: TGTGCCAGCAGCTTAAGGCAGGGATCTCAGCCCCAGCATTTT; CDR3: CASSLRQGSQPQHF
J: TRBJ1-2; D: NA; size: NA; V: TRBV29-1; length: 14; DNA: TGCAGCGTTGAAGTCACAGGGAAAAGCTATGGCTACACCTTC; CDR3: CSVEVTGKSYGYTF
J: TRBJ2-3; D: NA; size: NA; V: TRBV9; length: 14; DNA: TGTGCCAGCAGCGGAGCCCTGACAGTAGATACGCAGTATTTT; CDR3: CASSGALTVDTQYF
J: TRBJ1-4; D: NA; size: few; V: TRBV5-1; length: 14; DNA: TGCGCCAGCAGCTTAGAAGGGGCCATTGAAAAACTGTTTTTT; CDR3: CASSLEGAIEKLFF
J: TRBJ2-5; D: NA; size: few; V: TRBV4-1; length: 13; DNA: TGCGCCAGCAGCCAAGTTCCCGCCGAGACCCAGTACTTC; CDR3: CASSQVPAETQYF
J: TRBJ2-2; D: NA; size: NA; V: TRBV29-1; length: 15; DNA: TGCAGCGTTGAAGACGGAGGGAAGAACACCGGGGAGCTGTTTTTT; CDR3: CSVEDGGKNTGELFF
J: TRBJ1-2; D: TRBD1; size: few; V: TRBV7-9; length: 15; DNA: TGTGCCAGCACCGCCACACAGGGGGCATACTATGGCTACACCTTC; CDR3: CASTATQGAYYGYTF
J: TRBJ2-4; D: TRBD1; size: NA; V: TRBV5-6; length: 17; DNA: TGTGCCAGCAGCTTAGTAGGGACAGCGCTAGCCAAAAACATTCAGTACTTC; CDR3: CASSLVGTALAKNIQYF
J: TRBJ1-1; D: NA; size: NA; V: TRBV6-5; length: 12; DNA: TGTGCCAGCCGAGAAATGAACACTGAAGCTTTCTTT; CDR3: CASREMNTEAFF
J: TRBJ1-4; D: NA; size: NA; V: TRBV7-2; length: 15; DNA: TGTGCCAGCAGCTTCCAGGGCTGGTATGGTGAAAAACTGTTTTTT; CDR3: CASSFQGWYGEKLFF
J: TRBJ2-6; D: NA; size: few; V: TRBV7-2; length: 16; DNA: TGTGCCAGCAGCTTAACCAGGGACGCCGGGGCCAACGTCCTGACTTTC; CDR3: CASSLTRDAGANVLTF
J: TRBJ2-7; D: TRBD1; size: few; V: TRBV2; length: 13; DNA: TGTGCCAGCAGTGGACAGGGAGAAAGTGAGCAGTACTTC; CDR3: CASSGQGESEQYF
J: TRBJ1-5; D: NA; size: few; V: TRBV30; length: 12; DNA: TGTGCCTGGAGTCTGACCGAACAGCCCCAGCATTTT; CDR3: CAWSLTEQPQHF
J: TRBJ1-4; D: NA; size: NA; V: TRBV30; length: 14; DNA: TGTGCCTGGAACCTACAGGGTTTTAATGAAAAACTGTTTTTT; CDR3: CAWNLQGFNEKLFF
J: TRBJ1-1; D: TRBD1; size: NA; V: TRBV19; length: 14; DNA: TGTGCCAGTAGGACCGACAGGGGGAACACTGAAGCTTTCTTT; CDR3: CASRTDRGNTEAFF
J: TRBJ2-3; D: NA; size: few; V: TRBV5-1; length: 12; DNA: TGCGCCAGCAGCAGGGGGGAAGATACGCAGTATTTT; CDR3: CASSRGEDTQYF
J: TRBJ2-3; D: TRBD2; size: NA; V: TRBV15; length: 18; DNA: TGTGCCACCAGCAGAGATCCCCTAGCGGGGGCCGACACAGATACGCAGTATTTT; CDR3: CATSRDPLAGADTDTQYF
J: TRBJ2-1; D: TRBD2; size: NA; V: TRBV29-1; length: 15; DNA: TGCAGCGTTGCCCTGGGGAGGGTTTATATGAATGAGCAGTTCTTC; CDR3: CSVALGRVYMNEQFF
J: TRBJ1-6; D: TRBD1; size: NA; V: TRBV6-5; length: 16; DNA: TGTGCCAGCAGTTATTATCCGACAGGGGGAAATTCACCCCTCCACTTT; CDR3: CASSYYPTGGNSPLHF
J: TRBJ1-2; D: NA; size: NA; V: TRBV12-5; length: 13; DNA: TGTGCTAGTGGTCCGGGTTTTACACATGGCTACACCTTC; CDR3: CASGPGFTHGYTF
J: TRBJ2-2; D: NA; size: NA; V: TRBV7-3; length: 15; DNA: TGTGCCAGCAGCTCGAAGGGGTCTAACACCGGGGAGCTGTTTTTT; CDR3: CASSSKGSNTGELFF
J: TRBJ1-2; D: TRBD1; size: NA; V: TRBV28; length: 15; DNA: TGTGCCAGCACCTTAATACTAACGACAGGGTCTGGCTACACCTTC; CDR3: CASTLILTTGSGYTF
J: TRBJ2-7; D: NA; size: NA; V: TRBV30; length: 13; DNA: TGTGCCTGGAGTTCCGGCGGCTCCTACGAGCAGTACTTC; CDR3: CAWSSGGSYEQYF
J: TRBJ1-2; D: TRBD1; size: NA; V: TRBV30; length: 14; DNA: TGTGCCTGGAGTGCGGACAGGGCCCTCGGGAGCTACACCTTC; CDR3: CAWSADRALGSYTF
J: TRBJ1-1; D: NA; size: few; V: TRBV19; length: 12; DNA: TGTGCCAGTAGAGATCTTGGCACTGAAGCTTTCTTT; CDR3: CASRDLGTEAFF
J: TRBJ2-2; D: NA; size: NA; V: TRBV7-9; length: 14; DNA: TGTGCCAGCAGCTTCGTTGGAAACACCGGGGAGCTGTTTTTT; CDR3: CASSFVGNTGELFF
J: TRBJ1-1; D: NA; size: few; V: TRBV30; length: 13; DNA: TGTGCCTGGAGTGTACGGGATTCGGGGGTGGCTTTCTTT; CDR3: CAWSVRDSGVAFF
J: TRBJ1-2; D: TRBD1; size: NA; V: TRBV5-4; length: 17; DNA: TGTGCCAGCAGCTTGGTGGGCCGGACAGGGGGACTCTATGGCTACACCTTC; CDR3: CASSLVGRTGGLYGYTF
J: TRBJ1-4; D: NA; size: once; V: TRBV30; length: 15; DNA: TGTGCCTGGAGTGTTGTAGGGGGTACTAATGAAAAACTGTTTTTT; CDR3: CAWSVVGGTNEKLFF
J: TRBJ1-1; D: NA; size: NA; V: TRBV6-5; length: 11; DNA: TGTGCCACTGGACAGCCCCCTGAAGCTTTCTTT; CDR3: CATGQPPEAFF
J: TRBJ2-7; D: TRBD1; size: few; V: TRBV10-3; length: 13; DNA: TGTGCCATCAGTGAGCGGACAGGGGACGAGCAGTACTTC; CDR3: CAISERTGDEQYF
J: TRBJ1-1; D: NA; size: few; V: TRBV29-1; length: 13; DNA: TGCAGCGTTGTCAAGGGGATTTACACTGAAGCTTTCTTT; CDR3: CSVVKGIYTEAFF
J: TRBJ1-6; D: TRBD1; size: few; V: TRBV9; length: 15; DNA: TGTGCCAGCAGCGTCGGGACAGGGGTCGATTCACCCCTCCACTTT; CDR3: CASSVGTGVDSPLHF
J: TRBJ1-5; D: NA; size: few; V: TRBV16; length: 14; DNA: TGTGCCAGCAGCCAATCGTCGGGCAATCAGCCCCAGCATTTT; CDR3: CASSQSSGNQPQHF
J: TRBJ1-1; D: TRBD1; size: few; V: TRBV25-1; length: 14; DNA: TGTGCCAGCAGTGGGGACAGGACCAACACTGAAGCTTTCTTT; CDR3: CASSGDRTNTEAFF
J: TRBJ1-4; D: NA; size: few; V: TRBV4-1; length: 17; DNA: TGCGCCAGCAGCCAGCGACGGGACACCCTCTTTAATGAAAAACTGTTTTTT; CDR3: CASSQRRDTLFNEKLFF
J: TRBJ2-3; D: TRBD2; size: NA; V: TRBV5-1; length: 16; DNA: TGCGCCAGCAGCTTGGGAACTAGCGGAAACACAGATACGCAGTATTTT; CDR3: CASSLGTSGNTDTQYF
J: TRBJ2-1; D: NA; size: few; V: TRBV5-6; length: 12; DNA: TGTGCCAGCAGCTTGCAAGCGATCAGACAGTTCTTC; CDR3: CASSLQAIRQFF
J: TRBJ2-3; D: NA; size: few; V: TRBV5-1; length: 13; DNA: TGCGCCAGCAGCTTCGGGAGCACAGATACGCAGTATTTT; CDR3: CASSFGSTDTQYF
J: TRBJ2-3; D: NA; size: NA; V: TRBV18; length: 15; DNA: TGTGCCAGCTCACTCGGATCGGAAAGCACAGATACGCAGTATTTT; CDR3: CASSLGSESTDTQYF
J: TRBJ2-5; D: NA; size: few; V: TRBV5-1; length: 13; DNA: TGCGCCAGCAGCCCGCACGATAAAGAGACCCAGTACTTC; CDR3: CASSPHDKETQYF
J: TRBJ2-1; D: NA; size: NA; V: TRBV9; length: 14; DNA: TGTGCCAGCAGCGGATGGGGGGCGGTTGCTGAGCAGTTCTTC; CDR3: CASSGWGAVAEQFF
J: TRBJ1-6; D: NA; size: few; V: TRBV5-4; length: 18; DNA: TGTGCCAGCAGCTTCTACGGGACACCGAGCTCCTATAATTCACCCCTCCACTTT; CDR3: CASSFYGTPSSYNSPLHF
J: TRBJ1-1; D: NA; size: NA; V: TRBV6-6; length: 15; DNA: TGTGCCAGCAGTTACAGGGGGAGCACACCCACTGAAGCTTTCTTT; CDR3: CASSYRGSTPTEAFF
J: TRBJ2-7; D: TRBD1; size: few; V: TRBV9; length: 13; DNA: TGTGCCAGCAGCGGGACAGGGGGATACGAGCAGTACTTC; CDR3: CASSGTGGYEQYF
J: TRBJ2-7; D: NA; size: few; V: TRBV2; length: 11; DNA: TGTGCCAGCAGCCCCGTGTACGAGCAGTACTTC; CDR3: CASSPVYEQYF
J: TRBJ2-6; D: NA; size: NA; V: TRBV11-3; length: 13; DNA: TGTGCCAGCAGCTTAATTGGGGCCAACGTCCTGACTTTC; CDR3: CASSLIGANVLTF
J: TRBJ1-5; D: TRBD1; size: NA; V: TRBV28; length: 16; DNA: TGTGCCAGCAGTTTACCCGGGACAGGTTTAAGTCAGCCCCAGCATTTT; CDR3: CASSLPGTGLSQPQHF
J: TRBJ2-3; D: TRBD2; size: NA; V: TRBV27; length: 12; DNA: TGTGCCAGCAGCTCCCTAGCGGGGGGGCCGTATTTT; CDR3: CASSSLAGGPYF
J: TRBJ2-5; D: NA; size: NA; V: TRBV9; length: 14; DNA: TGTGCCAGCAGCGCCCCGGGTTTGGAAGAGACCCAGTACTTC; CDR3: CASSAPGLEETQYF
J: TRBJ2-6; D: NA; size: few; V: TRBV30; length: 15; DNA: TGTGCCTGGAGGGACAGTCCCTCTGGGGCCAACGTCCTGACTTTC; CDR3: CAWRDSPSGANVLTF